This TCR beta chain emerged from a study of radiotherapy plus CTLA-4 blockade in lung cancer. Across the study: Disease control was achieved by 31% of patients, and objective responses by more than 15%.

The table came from immunoSEQ multiplex PCR; TCRdb's copy has only in-frame clones and leaves some out. This sample has about 64,000 clones, with approximately 65% found just once. Broader study findings: Interferon-beta, together with early blood T cell clone dynamics, reportedly best predicted response.

This clone came up a few times. Its antigen is not identified. The CDR3 runs 13 residues. Germline values: CDR1 MNHEY, CDR2 SMNVEV (reference sequence). The ends were cut back, 2 bases at V and 6 bases at J, with 8 bases in the middle. The chain carries TRBV27 and TRBJ1-5; a weak D match, TRBD1 (5 bases). Sequenced here: peripheral blood, sampled from a patient treated with radiotherapy plus ipilimumab. The receptor was derived from a human donor with non-small cell lung cancer whose response to radiotherapy plus ipilimumab could not be evaluated. The CDR3 region has the DNA TGTGCCAGCAGTTTACAGGGAGGTCAGCCCCAGCATTTT. Its translation: CASSLQGGQPQHF.